These 2 T cell receptor beta chains were sequenced from one sample in a study of blood T cell repertoires in COVID-19. Method: immunoSEQ multiplex PCR; TCRdb's copy keeps in-frame clones and lacks some. This table holds 140,000 to 150,000 clones, more than 60% found once. Material for sequencing was peripheral blood. The receptor source for this set is a woman aged 55-69 years with acute or convalescent COVID-19.

This clone was seen more than once but under ten times. The rearrangement joins TRBV28 to TRBJ1-5; D remains unclear. CDR1 is MDHEN, CDR2 SYDVKM, per germline. V lost 6 bases and J lost 4, with 16 bases in between. This CDR3 is 15 amino acids long. CDR3 nucleotides: TGTGCCAGCAGGCCAGCCTCCCCGGAGAATCAGCCCCAGCATTTT. This gives the protein CASRPASPENQPQHF.

This clone was counted only a few times. The V call is TRBV5-4, the J call TRBJ2-7, with a possible D match to TRBD2 (5 bases). Germline lookup yields CDR1 SGHNT and CDR2 YYREEE (reference sequence). Trimming pared 4 bases from V and 0 bases from J, leaving 14 bases between. This CDR3 region has 15 residues. CDR3 coding DNA: TGTGCCAGCAGCCCGAACCCGGGAAACTCCTACGAGCAGTACTTC. It translates to CASSPNPGNSYEQYF.